Included here is one T cell receptor beta chain sequence, with context. Original data processing: Estimation of nucleated cell counts was performed using reference gene primer amplification. Profiling relied on immunoSEQ multiplex PCR, and the TCRdb table lists in-frame clones only, not all of them. V and J calls and clone size are copied from that table; D and trimming were computed from the DNA. The sample consists of roughly 410,000 clones, about 87% of them appearing once. The source of the sample is a study of blood T cell repertoires in COVID-19. Germline CDR1 and CDR2: SGHAT and FQDESV (reference sequence). With V trimmed by 4 bases and J by 5 bases, 10 bases remained unmatched. CDR3 length: 15 residues. Enrolled during active infection, Seattle patients were then followed longitudinally.

Sequenced sample: peripheral blood. V gene TRBV11-1 combines with J gene TRBJ1-1; the match to TRBD1 covers 7 bases. The TCR sequence derives from a woman aged 55-69 years with COVID-19, enrolled during active disease. The CDR3: CASSSTGKLGTEAFF. In DNA form, the CDR3 reads TGTGCCAGCAGCTCGACAGGGAAACTGGGGACTGAAGCTTTCTTT.